This TCR beta chain originates from a study of cytotoxic CD8 clonotypes in ibrutinib-treated CLL. Clones were sequenced by immunoSEQ multiplex PCR, and TCRdb holds only the in-frame ones, with some missing. The sample has 110,000 to 150,000 clones, 70% to 80% seen once. Concerning this clone: Its cognate antigen is unknown.

Findings and limits, study-wide: Among the clonotypes, public ones were uncommon and contracted or held stable on treatment.

Trimming shortened V by 4 bases and J by 0 bases, and 14 bases separated the two germline ends. The CDR3 length is 16 residues. The germline gives CDR1 SGDLS, CDR2 YYNGEE. The rearrangement joins TRBV9 to TRBJ1-3; D remains unclear. The receptor was isolated from a human donor with chronic lymphocytic leukemia. Material: PBMCs, obtained after 12 months of ibrutinib treatment. CDR3 nucleotides: TGTGCCAGCAGCCCTCGGCAGGAGATCTCTGGAAACACCATATATTTT. Amino acids: CASSPRQEISGNTIYF. Together with reference TRBV9 and TRBJ1-3, the CDR3 gives the full variable domain: DSGVTQTPKHLITATGQRVTLRCSPRSGDLSVYWYQQSLDQGLQFLIQYYNGEERAKGNILERFSAQQFPDLHSELNLSSLELGDSALYFCASSPRQEISGNTIYFGEGSWLTVV.